This T cell receptor (beta chain) was identified during a study of shared clonotypes between healthy human individuals. General study points: It was observed that roughly 5.5% of naive CD4 clonotypes were shared across several donors. Exclusively blood specimens were collected; tissue repertoires likely differ. Genetic and exposure-history diversity was limited by the small donor number.

The CDR3 is 17 amino acids. CDR1 SEHNR and CDR2 FQNEAQ come from the germline V gene (reference sequence). V was clipped by 5 bases and J by 1 base; unmatched bases: 6. Note on this clone: What it recognizes is unknown.

Researchers divided each subset's genomic DNA evenly across several immunoSEQ plates. Libraries were prepared by immunoSEQ multiplex PCR; TCRdb keeps only in-frame clonotypes and omits some of them. The sample records 300,000 to 400,000 clones, 73% being singletons. This chain joins TRBV7-9 and TRBJ2-3; TRBD2 agrees at 13 bases. This clonotype was obtained from a man aged 30 to 45 in good health. Material for sequencing was memory CD4+ T cells sorted from blood. Subset specified: CD45RA-negative fraction. The CDR3 region is CASSPTSGRAGTDTQYF. DNA of the CDR3: TGTGCCAGCAGCCCCACTAGCGGGAGGGCCGGCACAGATACGCAGTATTTT.